This entry is about one TCR beta chain. This entry comes from a study of control samples from healthy donors and cancer patients. Sequencing was performed with immunoSEQ multiplex PCR; in TCRdb, only in-frame clones are kept and a portion is missing. Of about 130,000 clones in the sample, over 80% were seen once. The CDR3 contains 15 residues. Per germline, CDR1 SGHTA and CDR2 FQGNSA. V was pared by 2 bases and J by 2 bases, with 12 bases between. Sequenced input: PBMCs. J is TRBJ1-1 and V is TRBV7-2; D is uncertain. The clonotype comes from a man at least 80 years old with head and neck cancer. Here the CDR3 DNA reads TGTGCCAGCAGCTTATTCGAGGTCAGAAACACTGAAGCTTTCTTT. Encoded protein: CASSLFEVRNTEAFF.